The sequence of this T cell receptor (beta chain) was determined in a study of blood T cell repertoires in COVID-19. Looked up from germline, CDR1 is SGHRS and CDR2 is YFSETQ. After removal of 3 bases from V and 7 bases from J, the junction contained 12 bases not matched to a gene. The CDR3 covers 16 residues. The data were produced by immunoSEQ multiplex PCR, yet TCRdb's version contains in-frame clones alone and is incomplete. The sample holds about 160,000 clones, 70% to 85% seen once. The rearrangement joins TRBV5-1 to TRBJ2-2, with 7 bases lining up with TRBD1. The sample comprised peripheral blood. The sequence came from a woman of 80 years or more with acute or convalescent COVID-19. For the CDR3, the DNA is TGCGCCAGCAGCTCGGCCAATAGACAGGGTCTCGGGGAGCTGTTTTTT. It encodes CASSSANRQGLGELFF.